What follows are 10 T cell receptor beta chains derived from one specimen sequenced in a study of cytomegalovirus exposure and HLA in healthy donors (dated by TCRdb to about 2017). Libraries were made using the immunoSEQ multiplex PCR assay. TCRdb's version of the immuneACCESS table is confined to in-frame rearrangements and falls short of the full clone set. An unresolved V gene accounts for under half of the shortfall where checked; the remainder is of unknown origin. The sample data list 110,000 or so clones, and roughly 88% of these were observed just once. The ten largest make up about 1.8% of the sample. The source material was PBMCs. Receptor source: a man aged 18 to 35 in good health and CMV-seronegative.

This chain uses TRBV11-3 with TRBJ1-2; D is possibly TRBD1 (5 bases). This CDR3 region has 12 residues. V was trimmed by 3 bases and J by 8 bases, leaving 10 bases between them. From germline, CDR1 is SGHNT and CDR2 YENEEA. CDR3 sequence reads: CASSFSGEGYTF. As DNA, the CDR3 is TGTGCCAGCAGCTTTTCGGGGGAGGGCTACACCTTC.

The chain carries TRBV4-1 and TRBJ2-7, with D perhaps matching TRBD2 (6 bases). The CDR3 loop spans 15 amino acids. The V and J ends lost 2 bases and 3 bases respectively, with 14 bases between them. Germline V lookup: CDR1 MGHRA, CDR2 YSYEKL. The CDR3 sequence: CASSQSFTGSYEQYF. In DNA form, the CDR3 reads TGCGCCAGCAGCCAATCCTTTACCGGGAGCTACGAGCAGTACTTC.

J is TRBJ1-5 and V is TRBV7-8, with TRBD1 matching over 9 bases. The CDR3 contains 17 residues. V lost 3 bases to trimming and J lost 1 base; unmatched junction nucleotides: 7. Germline CDR1 and CDR2: SGHVS and FQNEAQ. The CDR3 region is CASSFGTGLGSNQPQHF. In nucleotides, the CDR3 is TGTGCCAGCAGCTTTGGGACAGGGTTGGGGAGCAATCAGCCCCAGCATTTT.

CDR3 sequence reads: CASSLTGRLAKNIQYF. For the CDR3, the DNA is TGTGCCAGCAGTTTGACGGGGAGACTAGCCAAAAACATTCAGTACTTC. The chain joins TRBV28 to TRBJ2-4, with a weak D call TRBD2 (5 bases). The V gene lost 3 bases and the J gene lost 0 bases, with 12 bases spanning the gap. This CDR3 has 16 amino acids. CDR1 is MDHEN and CDR2 is SYDVKM in the germline V gene.

This clone was detected only once. This chain links TRBV6-6 with TRBJ1-5; 7 bases map to TRBD1. The CDR3 spans 15 residues. Germline CDR1 reads MNHNY; CDR2 reads SVGAGI (reference sequence). The V gene end was trimmed by 10 bases and the J gene end by 0 bases; junction bases not matched to a gene: 9. CDR3 nucleotides: TGTGCCACCGAAGCCCACAGGGGTAGCAATCAGCCCCAGCATTTT. Its translation: CATEAHRGSNQPQHF.

The chain employs TRBV6-1 and TRBJ2-7, with D uncertain. Germline CDR1 MNHNS, CDR2 SASEGT. V lost 0 bases and J lost 0, with 3 bases in between. The CDR3 spans 13 residues. CDR3 DNA: TGTGCCAGCAGTGAAGCCCGCTCCTACGAGCAGTACTTC. It encodes CASSEARSYEQYF.

This clone showed up just once. This chain uses TRBV10-3 with TRBJ2-7, with TRBD1 matching 9 bases. Germline loops: CDR1 ENHRY, CDR2 SYGVKD. V shed 3 bases and J 5 bases; nucleotides not matched to a gene: 17. This CDR3 is 18 amino acids long. The CDR3: CAISETRDRELLADEQYF. Written as DNA, the CDR3 is TGTGCCATCAGTGAAACCCGGGACAGGGAACTTCTGGCTGACGAGCAGTACTTC.

The chain joins TRBV5-1 to TRBJ1-5; D may be TRBD1 (5 bases). The CDR3 is 15 amino acids. Germline V gene lookup returns CDR1 SGHRS and CDR2 YFSETQ. V gave up 0 bases and J gave up 3 bases, with 10 bases separating them. The CDR3 spells CASSLVAGPNQPQHF. The CDR3 DNA follows: TGCGCCAGCAGCTTGGTAGCAGGGCCCAATCAGCCCCAGCATTTT.

The genes are TRBV2 and TRBJ1-4; 9 nucleotides line up with TRBD1. This CDR3 contains 15 residues. CDR1 and CDR2 from the germline V gene are SNHLY and FYNNEI. V dropped 4 bases and J dropped 7; count of bases not matched to a gene: 7. CDR3 region: CASSAPQGASEKLFF. Written as DNA, the CDR3 is TGTGCCAGCAGTGCACCACAGGGGGCAAGTGAAAAACTGTTTTTT.

The CDR3 here is CASSQGGQLGHGYTF. The DNA of the CDR3 is TGCGCCAGCAGCCAAGGAGGACAGCTAGGGCATGGCTACACCTTC. V gene TRBV4-3 combines with J gene TRBJ1-2; D may be TRBD1 (6 bases). The CDR3 covers 15 residues. Trimming took 1 base from V and 6 from J, leaving 15 bases between them. CDR1 is LGHNA, CDR2 YSLEER, per germline.